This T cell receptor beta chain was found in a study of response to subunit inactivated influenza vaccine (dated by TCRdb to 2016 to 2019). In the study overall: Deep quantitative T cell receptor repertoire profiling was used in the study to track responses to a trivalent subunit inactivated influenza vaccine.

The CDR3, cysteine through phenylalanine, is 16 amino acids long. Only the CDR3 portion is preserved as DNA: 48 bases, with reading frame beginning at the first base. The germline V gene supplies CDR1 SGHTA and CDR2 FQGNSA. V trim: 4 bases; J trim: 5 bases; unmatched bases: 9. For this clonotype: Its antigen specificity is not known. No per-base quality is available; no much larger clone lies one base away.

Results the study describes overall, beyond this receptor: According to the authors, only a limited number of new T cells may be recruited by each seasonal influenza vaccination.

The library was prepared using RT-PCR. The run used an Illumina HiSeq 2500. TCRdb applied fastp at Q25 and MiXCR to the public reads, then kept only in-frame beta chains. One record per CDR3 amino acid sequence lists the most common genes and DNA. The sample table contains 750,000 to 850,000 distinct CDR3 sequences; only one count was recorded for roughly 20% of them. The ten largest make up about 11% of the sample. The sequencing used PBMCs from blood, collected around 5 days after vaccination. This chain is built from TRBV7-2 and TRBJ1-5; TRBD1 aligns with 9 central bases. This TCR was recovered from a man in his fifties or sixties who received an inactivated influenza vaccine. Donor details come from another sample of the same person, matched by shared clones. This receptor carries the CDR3 CASSWDRAGLDQPQHF. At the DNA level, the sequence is TGTGCCAGCAGCTGGGACAGGGCCGGTTTGGATCAGCCCCAGCATTTT.